Each of the 23 T cell receptor beta chains below was sequenced from the same sample in a study of OX40 agonist ivuxolimab in advanced cancers. Method: immunoSEQ multiplex PCR; TCRdb's copy keeps in-frame clones and lacks some. The table records roughly 80,000 clones, 85% to 95% of them present only once. Here the sequenced sample was CD4+ or CD8+ T cells sorted from blood, taken in a trial of the OX40 agonist ivuxolimab. The receptor set was obtained from an adult with an advanced solid tumor such as melanoma, head and neck, liver or kidney cancer.

V usage is TRBV7-3 and J usage is TRBJ2-3; D uncertain. Germline V gives CDR1 SGHTA, CDR2 FQGTGA. The CDR3 spans 14 residues. The V end lost 0 bases, the J end lost 0 bases, and 4 bases lay between the germline ends. The CDR3 bases are TGTGCCAGCAGCTTAACAGGTAGCACAGATACGCAGTATTTT. Translating gives CASSLTGSTDTQYF.

The chain carries TRBV7-3 and TRBJ2-3, with D possibly TRBD2 on 6 matching bases. V was trimmed by 8 bases and J by 1 base, leaving 10 bases between them. Looked up from germline, CDR1 is SGHTA and CDR2 is FQGTGA. The CDR3 totals 13 residues. The DNA for the CDR3 is TGTGCCAGCGGACCTAGCGGCACAGATACGCAGTATTTT. This encodes CASGPSGTDTQYF.

CDR3 loop: CSVVVGGQNEKLFF. CDR3 nucleotides: TGCAGCGTCGTAGTGGGCGGACAGAATGAAAAACTGTTTTTT. The chain couples TRBV29-1 to TRBJ1-4; TRBD1 is a possible D gene (6 bases). Germline-derived CDR1 and CDR2 are SQVTM and ANQGSEA. Trimming removed 6 bases at V and 5 bases at J, with 16 bases between. This CDR3 region has 14 residues.

The genes are TRBV10-3 and TRBJ1-1; no reliable D call. CDR3 size: 15 residues. Between the trimmed V and J ends, which lost 0 bases and 0 bases, there was a span of 8 bases. Germline V gives CDR1 ENHRY, CDR2 SYGVKD. This chain's CDR3 is CAISESQDLNTEAFF. The CDR3 bases are TGTGCCATCAGTGAGTCGCAGGACCTGAACACTGAAGCTTTCTTT.

The chain links TRBV19 to TRBJ1-2; D call uncertain. Trimming cost V 5 bases and J 4 bases, with 11 bases left between them. The CDR3 runs 13 residues. From germline, CDR1 is LNHDA and CDR2 SQIVND (reference sequence). This CDR3 is CASSGTGLYGYTF. The CDR3 nucleotides are TGTGCCAGTAGTGGTACGGGTCTCTATGGCTACACCTTC.

The chain is built from TRBV28 and TRBJ2-2; no clear D gene. The CDR3 totals 14 residues. The V and J ends lost 3 bases and 7 bases respectively, with 12 bases between them. Germline CDR1 reads MDHEN; CDR2 reads SYDVKM. The CDR3, as DNA: TGTGCCAGCAGTTTTGGCGATACGGACGGGGAGCTGTTTTTT. Its protein is CASSFGDTDGELFF.

The V gene is TRBV27, the J gene TRBJ1-1; D is undetermined. The CDR3 consists of 15 residues. Between the trimmed V and J ends, which lost 2 bases and 1 base, there was a span of 11 bases. The germline V gene encodes CDR1 MNHEY and CDR2 SMNVEV (reference sequence). In DNA, the CDR3 is TGTGCCAGCAGTTTAGTCGACATGAGGAACACTGAAGCTTTCTTT. This encodes CASSLVDMRNTEAFF.

The chain carries TRBV5-1 and TRBJ1-2, with D perhaps matching TRBD1 (5 bases). The CDR3 extends over 14 amino acids. The V and J ends lost 6 bases and 8 bases respectively, with 20 bases between them. CDR1 and CDR2 from the germline V gene are SGHRS and YFSETQ. The CDR3 bases are TGCGCCAGCACCCAATGGGGGGGGTCCTACGGCTACACCTTC. The encoded protein is CASTQWGGSYGYTF.

The rearrangement uses TRBV7-3 and TRBJ2-2, with 8 bases that match TRBD1. CDR3 length: 15 residues. Germline CDR1 is SGHTA and CDR2 is FQGTGA. Trimming removed 3 bases from V and 1 base from J; junction bases left unmatched: 1. As DNA, the CDR3 is TGTGCCAGCAGCTTCGGGACAGGGAACACCGGGGAGCTGTTTTTT. Protein sequence: CASSFGTGNTGELFF.

The V gene is TRBV27, the J gene TRBJ2-3; TRBD2 agrees at 10 bases. The CDR3 length is 15 residues. CDR1 MNHEY and CDR2 SMNVEV come from the germline V gene (reference sequence). V lost 5 bases and J lost 0; bases outside the gene matches: 2. The CDR3: CASSGLAESTDTQYF. DNA for the CDR3: TGTGCCAGCAGTGGACTAGCGGAAAGCACAGATACGCAGTATTTT.

The chain is built from TRBV4-1 and TRBJ1-3, with a possible D match to TRBD1 (5 bases). V was shortened by 3 bases and J by 6 bases, with 18 bases between the two germline ends. The germline CDR1 and CDR2 sequences are MGHRA and YSYEKL. The CDR3 runs to 16 residues. CDR3 loop: CASSQVDRGVTNTIYF. As DNA, the CDR3 is TGCGCCAGCAGCCAGGTTGACCGGGGGGTAACAAACACCATATATTTT.

This chain links TRBV18 with TRBJ1-2; a weak D match, TRBD1 (5 bases). Germline-derived CDR1 and CDR2 are KGHSH and LQKENI. The CDR3 contains 13 residues. Trimming shortened V by 1 base and J by 2 bases, and 5 bases separated the two germline ends. The CDR3 DNA reads TGTGCCAGCTCACCACGGGACAACTATGGCTACACCTTC. Protein sequence: CASSPRDNYGYTF.

The gene calls are TRBV4-3 and TRBJ2-5; tentatively, D is TRBD1 or TRBD2 (6 bases each). Germline CDR1 is LGHNA and CDR2 is YSLEER. The CDR3 consists of 14 residues. Trimming removed 5 bases at V and 4 bases at J, with 14 bases between. The CDR3 loop reads CASSKGGGAETQYF. The DNA for the CDR3 is TGCGCCAGCAGCAAGGGGGGTGGCGCAGAGACCCAGTACTTC.

This clone occurred once. This chain links TRBV28 with TRBJ2-7, with 9 positions matching TRBD1. Germline trimming cut 4 bases from V and 4 bases from J; bases unmatched to any gene: 11. This CDR3 is 16 amino acids long. Germline V gene sequence: CDR1 MDHEN, CDR2 SYDVKM. The CDR3 region is CASSSPNDRGRYEQYF. The CDR3 DNA follows: TGTGCCAGCAGTTCTCCAAACGACAGGGGGAGGTACGAGCAGTACTTC.

This clone was seen once. This chain joins TRBV4-3 and TRBJ1-2; D may be TRBD1 (6 bases). Germline V gene data show CDR1 as LGHNA and CDR2 as YSLEER. The V gene lost 4 bases and the J gene lost 6 bases, with 12 bases spanning the gap. The CDR3 consists of 13 residues. DNA of the CDR3: TGCGCCAGCAGCCTAACAGGGACCGATGGCTACACCTTC. It yields the protein CASSLTGTDGYTF.

The V and J genes are TRBV29-1 and TRBJ1-2, with unresolved D. V shed 4 bases and J shed 2 bases, with 5 bases lying between them. The germline V gene encodes CDR1 SQVTM and CDR2 ANQGSEA. This CDR3 region has 11 residues. The CDR3 here is CSVVSNYGYTF. For the CDR3, the DNA is TGCAGCGTTGTCTCAAACTATGGCTACACCTTC. The whole variable domain, remainder taken from reference TRBV29-1 and TRBJ1-2, is SAVISQKPSRDICQRGTSLTIQCQVDSQVTMMFWYRQQPGQSLTLIATANQGSEATYESGFVIDKFPISRPNLTFSTLTVSNMSPEDSSIYLCSVVSNYGYTFGSGTRLTVV.

The chain uses TRBV7-9 and TRBJ1-1, with no clear D. Germline CDR1 is SEHNR and CDR2 is FQNEAQ (reference sequence). Trimming took off 4 bases at V and 0 bases at J, with 12 bases between the two ends. This CDR3 spans 15 amino acids. CDR3 residues: CASSSVAAVNTEAFF. The CDR3 DNA reads TGTGCCAGCAGCTCTGTGGCGGCCGTGAACACTGAAGCTTTCTTT.

The chain is built from TRBV28 and TRBJ2-7, with TRBD1 matching over 7 bases. The V gene end was trimmed by 5 bases and the J gene end by 7 bases; junction bases not matched to a gene: 14. Germline V gene sequence: CDR1 MDHEN, CDR2 SYDVKM. There are 15 residues in the CDR3. CDR3 DNA: TGTGCCAGCAGTCCTCAGGGACAGAACCTAGGGGAGCAGTACTTC. Translated, it gives CASSPQGQNLGEQYF.

The chain links TRBV4-1 to TRBJ1-3; D is ambiguous. The CDR3 is 18 residues long. From germline, CDR1 is MGHRA and CDR2 YSYEKL. Trimming shortened V by 1 base and J by 4 bases, and 20 bases separated the two germline ends. CDR3 sequence reads: CASSQVILGEAGGNTIYF. DNA for the CDR3: TGCGCCAGCAGCCAAGTCATACTTGGAGAGGCGGGAGGAAACACCATATATTTT.

The chain employs TRBV5-1 and TRBJ2-4; maybe TRBD1 (6 bases). Trimming left V 4 bases short and J 10 bases short, with 18 bases between. The CDR3 sequence is 14 residues long. Germline values: CDR1 SGHRS, CDR2 YFSETQ. The CDR3 loop is CASSAETGQGIQYF. CDR3 in DNA: TGCGCCAGCAGCGCCGAAACAGGGCAAGGGATTCAGTACTTC. Based on the CDR3 plus reference TRBV5-1 and TRBJ2-4, the full variable domain is KAGVTQTPRYLIKTRGQQVTLSCSPISGHRSVSWYQQTPGQGLQFLFEYFSETQRNKGNFPGRFSGRQFSNSRSEMNVSTLELGDSALYLCASSAETGQGIQYFGAGTRLSVL.

V and J are TRBV6-5 and TRBJ2-7, with 10 bases aligning to TRBD2. Germline V gene lookup returns CDR1 MNHEY and CDR2 SVGAGI. J gave up 13 bases and V 0 bases, and 15 bases lay outside the gene matches. The CDR3 loop spans 16 amino acids. The CDR3 DNA follows: TGTGCCAGCAGTTACTCAAAGGCTAGCGGGAGTAGGGGGGTCTACTTC. Protein product: CASSYSKASGSRGVYF.

Details on this clone: The sample has other DNA sequences that encode this CDR3 too. The chain has TRBV18 and TRBJ2-7; 9 nucleotides line up with TRBD2. The germline gives CDR1 KGHSH, CDR2 LQKENI. The ends lost 1 base at V and 3 bases at J; junction bases unmatched: 4. The CDR3 is 15 residues long. CDR3: CASSPRAGGLYEQYF. In DNA, the CDR3 is TGTGCCAGCTCACCACGAGCGGGAGGCCTCTACGAGCAGTACTTC.

The chain uses TRBV7-2 and TRBJ1-1; no firm D call. The CDR3 extends over 14 amino acids. Trimming shortened V by 1 base and J by 2 bases, and 8 bases separated the two germline ends. CDR1 is SGHTA, CDR2 FQGNSA, per germline. The CDR3 bases are TGTGCCAGCAGCTTAGTGTCCAGAAACACTGAAGCTTTCTTT. Residues: CASSLVSRNTEAFF.